The 8 T cell receptor beta chains given below trace back to one sample, sequenced in a study of CD8+ T cells in alopecia areata. Once RNA had been extracted, it was reverse transcribed into cDNA to act as the sequencing template. Only in-frame clones appear in the TCRdb table, and some are missing; sequencing was by immunoSEQ multiplex PCR. The repertoire holds 140,000 to 150,000 clones, with nearly 55% as singletons. Treatment denoted: oral pan-JAK inhibitor, 5-10 mg twice daily. The sample in question was CD8+ T cells sorted from blood, obtained at week 4, from a patient treated with tofacitinib. The receptors stem from a human donor with alopecia areata.

V is TRBV6-5 and J is TRBJ2-7, with D possibly matching TRBD1 (6 bases). V shed 1 base and J shed 5 bases, with 9 bases lying between them. The CDR3 totals 13 residues. Germline CDR1 reads MNHEY; CDR2 reads SVGAGI. CDR3 amino acids: CASSYFQGNEQYF. The CDR3 DNA is TGTGCCAGCAGTTACTTCCAGGGGAACGAGCAGTACTTC.

The chain combines TRBV30 with TRBJ1-6; D remains ambiguous. Trimming cost V 0 bases and J 8 bases, with 8 bases left between them. The length of the CDR3 is 13 residues. Germline V gene sequence: CDR1 GTSNPN, CDR2 SVGIG (reference sequence). The CDR3, as DNA: TGTGCCTGGAGTGTAGACGGGTATTCACCCCTCCACTTT. It codes for CAWSVDGYSPLHF.

The V gene is TRBV6-5, the J gene TRBJ2-7; the D gene is possibly TRBD2 (6 bases). The germline V gene has CDR1 MNHEY and CDR2 SVGAGI. V was cut by 4 bases and J by 3 bases, with 10 bases left in between. This CDR3 contains 13 residues. The CDR3 spells CASSSGTVYEQYF. The CDR3 DNA follows: TGTGCCAGCAGTTCTGGGACTGTCTACGAGCAGTACTTC.

The table lists this clone with a count of one. The genes are TRBV6-5 and TRBJ2-5; 8 bases line up with TRBD2. The germline V gene has CDR1 MNHEY and CDR2 SVGAGI. After removal of 0 bases from V and 0 bases from J, the junction contained 3 bases not matched to a gene. The CDR3 runs to 16 residues. DNA for the CDR3: TGTGCCAGCAGTTACTCGGCGGGGGGCTACCAAGAGACCCAGTACTTC. As protein: CASSYSAGGYQETQYF.

This clone has only a few counts. The chain recombines TRBV10-3 with TRBJ2-7; tentatively, D is TRBD1 (7 bases). The CDR3 spans 15 residues. Trimming stripped 5 bases from V and 2 bases from J, with 16 bases between. CDR1 ENHRY and CDR2 SYGVKD come from the germline V gene. CDR3: CAISQEGALPYEQYF. The CDR3 nucleotides are TGTGCCATCAGTCAGGAGGGGGCCTTACCCTACGAGCAGTACTTC.

Regarding this clone: Mismatch with germline at one junction end may stem from a read error. The chain combines TRBV29-1 with TRBJ1-1, with D unclear. CDR1 is SQVTM, CDR2 ANQGSEA, per germline. This CDR3 has 10 residues. CDR3 in amino acids: CSAEANEAFF. The CDR3 DNA reads TGCAGCGCTGAAGCCAACGAAGCTTTCTTT.

This clone was seen only once. V usage is TRBV6-6 and J usage is TRBJ2-5; no clear D. CDR1 is MNHNY, CDR2 SVGAGI, per germline (reference sequence). V was shortened by 2 bases and J by 5 bases, with 15 bases between the two germline ends. This CDR3 has 15 residues. Here the CDR3 DNA reads TGTGCCAGCAGTTACAAGTTTCAGTACGGGGAGACCCAGTACTTC. Translating it yields CASSYKFQYGETQYF.

The chain has TRBV13 and TRBJ2-5; D tentatively reads TRBD1 or TRBD2 (6 bases each). Trimming left V 5 bases short and J 2 bases short, with 12 bases between. Germline V gene lookup returns CDR1 PRHDT and CDR2 FYEKMQ (reference sequence). This CDR3 is built from 14 residues. The CDR3 DNA reads as TGTGCCAGCAGCCCCGAGGGGGGACAAGAGACCCAGTACTTC. It codes for CASSPEGGQETQYF.